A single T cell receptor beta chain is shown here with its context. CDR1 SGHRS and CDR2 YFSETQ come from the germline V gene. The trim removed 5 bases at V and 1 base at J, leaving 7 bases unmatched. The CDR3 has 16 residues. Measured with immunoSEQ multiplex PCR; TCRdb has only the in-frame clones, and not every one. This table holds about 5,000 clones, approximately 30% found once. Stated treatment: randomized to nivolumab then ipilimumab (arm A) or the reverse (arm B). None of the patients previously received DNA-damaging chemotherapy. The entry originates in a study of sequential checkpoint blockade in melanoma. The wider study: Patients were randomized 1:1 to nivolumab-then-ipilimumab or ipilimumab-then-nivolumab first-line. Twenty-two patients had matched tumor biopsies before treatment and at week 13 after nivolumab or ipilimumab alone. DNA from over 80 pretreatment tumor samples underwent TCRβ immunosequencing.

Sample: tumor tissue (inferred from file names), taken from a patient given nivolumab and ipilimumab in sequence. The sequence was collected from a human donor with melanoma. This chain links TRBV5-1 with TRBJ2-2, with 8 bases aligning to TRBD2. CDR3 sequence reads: CASRTPGLENTGELFF. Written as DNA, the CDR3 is TGCGCCAGCAGGACCCCGGGACTAGAGAACACCGGGGAGCTGTTTTTT. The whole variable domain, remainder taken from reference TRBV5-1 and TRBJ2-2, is KAGVTQTPRYLIKTRGQQVTLSCSPISGHRSVSWYQQTPGQGLQFLFEYFSETQRNKGNFPGRFSGRQFSNSRSEMNVSTLELGDSALYLCASRTPGLENTGELFFGEGSRLTVL.